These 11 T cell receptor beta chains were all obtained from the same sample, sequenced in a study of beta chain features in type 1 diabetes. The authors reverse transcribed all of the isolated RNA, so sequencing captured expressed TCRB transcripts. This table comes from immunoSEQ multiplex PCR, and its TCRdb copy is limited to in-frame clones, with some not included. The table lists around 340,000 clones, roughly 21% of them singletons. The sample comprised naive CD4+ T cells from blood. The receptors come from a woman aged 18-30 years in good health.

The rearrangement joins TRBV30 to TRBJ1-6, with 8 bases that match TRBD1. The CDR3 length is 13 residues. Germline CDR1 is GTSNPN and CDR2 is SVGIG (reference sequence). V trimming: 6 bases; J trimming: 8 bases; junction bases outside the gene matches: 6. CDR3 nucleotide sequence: TGTGCCTGCCGAAAACAGGGGGATTCACCCCTCCACTTT. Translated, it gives CACRKQGDSPLHF.

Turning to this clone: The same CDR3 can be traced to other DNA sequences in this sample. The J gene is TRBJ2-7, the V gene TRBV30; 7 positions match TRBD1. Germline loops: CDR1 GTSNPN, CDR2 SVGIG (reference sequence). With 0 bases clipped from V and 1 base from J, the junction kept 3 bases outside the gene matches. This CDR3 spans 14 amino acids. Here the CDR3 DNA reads TGTGCCTGGAGTGTGGGACAGTTATCCTACGAGCAGTACTTC. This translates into CAWSVGQLSYEQYF.

The CDR3 DNA reads TGTGCCAGCAGCCCACGTAGGGGAAGCAATCAGCCCCAGCATTTT. Amino acids: CASSPRRGSNQPQHF. The genes are TRBV7-8 and TRBJ1-5; perhaps TRBD1 as D (5 bases). The CDR3 extends over 15 amino acids. Germline CDR1 and CDR2: SGHVS and FQNEAQ. V gave up 5 bases and J gave up 1 base, with 12 bases separating them. The entire variable domain, with the rest obtained from reference TRBV7-8 and TRBJ1-5, is as follows: GAGVSQSPRYKVAKRGQDVALRCDPISGHVSLFWYQQALGQGPEFLTYFQNEAQLDKSGLPSDRFFAERPEGSVSTLKIQRTQQEDSAVYLCASSPRRGSNQPQHFGDGTRLSIL.

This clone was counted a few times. In nucleotides, the CDR3 is TGTGCCTCTGCGCAGGACAGATATAGCAATCAGCCCCAGCATTTT. Translating it yields CASAQDRYSNQPQHF. The genes are TRBV27 and TRBJ1-5, with a weak D call TRBD1 (6 bases). Trimming left V 11 bases short and J 0 bases short, with 17 bases between. The germline V gene has CDR1 MNHEY and CDR2 SMNVEV (reference sequence). The CDR3 totals 15 residues.

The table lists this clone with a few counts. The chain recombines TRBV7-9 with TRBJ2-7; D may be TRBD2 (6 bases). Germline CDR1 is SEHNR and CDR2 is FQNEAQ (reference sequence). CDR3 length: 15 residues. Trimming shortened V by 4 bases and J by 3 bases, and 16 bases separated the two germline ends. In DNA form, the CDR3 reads TGTGCCAGCAGCTCCCACCGGGGAGGTAGCTACGAGCAGTACTTC. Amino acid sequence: CASSSHRGGSYEQYF.

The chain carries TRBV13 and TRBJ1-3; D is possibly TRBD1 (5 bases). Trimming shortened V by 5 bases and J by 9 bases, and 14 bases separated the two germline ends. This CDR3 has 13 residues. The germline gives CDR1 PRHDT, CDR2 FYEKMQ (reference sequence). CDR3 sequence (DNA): TGTGCCAGCAGCCTCGGGGGTCTGGCCACCATATATTTT. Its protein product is CASSLGGLATIYF.

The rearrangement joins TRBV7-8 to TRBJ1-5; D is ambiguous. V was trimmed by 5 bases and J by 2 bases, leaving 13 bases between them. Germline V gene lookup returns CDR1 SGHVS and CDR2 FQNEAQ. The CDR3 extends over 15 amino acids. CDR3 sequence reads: CASSQWRAGNQPQHF. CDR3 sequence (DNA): TGTGCCAGCAGCCAATGGAGGGCAGGCAATCAGCCCCAGCATTTT. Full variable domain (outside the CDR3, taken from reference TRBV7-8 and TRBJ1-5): GAGVSQSPRYKVAKRGQDVALRCDPISGHVSLFWYQQALGQGPEFLTYFQNEAQLDKSGLPSDRFFAERPEGSVSTLKIQRTQQEDSAVYLCASSQWRAGNQPQHFGDGTRLSIL.

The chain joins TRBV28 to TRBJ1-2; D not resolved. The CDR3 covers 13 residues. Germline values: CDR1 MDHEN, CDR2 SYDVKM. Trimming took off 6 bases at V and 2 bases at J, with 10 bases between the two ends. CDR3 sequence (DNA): TGTGCCAGCAGCCTAGCTGCGAACTATGGCTACACCTTC. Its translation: CASSLAANYGYTF.

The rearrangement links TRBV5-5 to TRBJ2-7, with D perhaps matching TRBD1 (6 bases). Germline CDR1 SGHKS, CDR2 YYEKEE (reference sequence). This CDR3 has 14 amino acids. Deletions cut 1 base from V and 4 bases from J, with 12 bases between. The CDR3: CASSLLLQGYEQYF. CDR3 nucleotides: TGTGCCAGCAGCTTGCTCCTCCAGGGGTACGAGCAGTACTTC.

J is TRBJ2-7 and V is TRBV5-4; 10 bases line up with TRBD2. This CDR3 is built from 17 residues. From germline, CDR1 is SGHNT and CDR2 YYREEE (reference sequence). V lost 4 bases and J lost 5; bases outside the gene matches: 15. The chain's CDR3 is CASSPKGGGLAGDEQYF. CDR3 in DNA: TGTGCCAGCAGCCCTAAGGGCGGAGGGCTAGCGGGAGACGAGCAGTACTTC.

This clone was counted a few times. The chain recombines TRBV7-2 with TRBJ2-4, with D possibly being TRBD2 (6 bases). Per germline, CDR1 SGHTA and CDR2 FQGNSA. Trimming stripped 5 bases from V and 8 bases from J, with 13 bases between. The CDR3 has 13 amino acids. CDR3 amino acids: CASSNPPGDIQYF. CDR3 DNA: TGTGCCAGCAGCAACCCACCGGGGGACATTCAGTACTTC. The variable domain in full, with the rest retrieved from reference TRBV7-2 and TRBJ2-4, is GAGVSQSPSNKVTEKGKDVELRCDPISGHTALYWYRQSLGQGLEFLIYFQGNSAPDKSGLPSDRFSAERTGGSVSTLTIQRTQQEDSAVYLCASSNPPGDIQYFGAGTRLSVL.